This TCR beta chain was found in a study of T cell responses to AZD1222 COVID-19 vaccine. This clone occurred once. The repertoire was sequenced with immunoSEQ multiplex PCR; TCRdb's copy has only in-frame clones and lacks some. The sample has around 160,000 clones; 90% to 95% are singletons. CDR1 MNHEY and CDR2 SMNVEV come from the germline V gene (reference sequence). With 0 bases removed from V and 3 bases from J, the gap between germline ends came to 9 bases. The CDR3 length is 15 residues. Here the sequenced sample was peripheral blood, taken on day 0 of MenACWY control vaccination. The source of this sequence is an adult in good health. The chain is built from TRBV27 and TRBJ1-5; possibly TRBD1 for D (5 bases). The CDR3 region is CASSLSGGNNQPQHF. The CDR3 coding sequence is TGTGCCAGCAGTTTATCCGGGGGTAACAATCAGCCCCAGCATTTT.